This TCR beta chain was captured in a study of CD8+CD57+ T cells in acquired aplastic anemia. Concerning this clonotype itself: Its antigen is undetermined.

The CDR3 is 13 residues long. The germline V gene encodes CDR1 SGDLS and CDR2 YYNGEE. Trimming removed 0 bases at V and 7 bases at J, with 10 bases between. Study findings and constraints: Patients and controls had CD8+ Simpson's diversity values that were not significantly distinct.

TCR beta VDJ combinations and CDR3 sequences were profiled from genomic DNA. TCRdb re-derived calls from the reads in MiXCR, one entry per CDR3 protein. This sample has about 190,000 distinct CDR3 sequences, with around half found just once. The sequence was collected from a human donor in good health, serving as a control. The rearrangement joins TRBV9 to TRBJ1-2; D remains ambiguous. The sample comprised sorted CD4+, CD8+, or CD8+CD57+ T cells (not recorded which) from PBMCs. In nucleotides, the CDR3 is TGTGCCAGCAGCGTAGAAGCGGGGTTTGGCTACACCTTC. This gives the protein CASSVEAGFGYTF. The variable domain in full, completed from reference TRBV9 and TRBJ1-2, reads DSGVTQTPKHLITATGQRVTLRCSPRSGDLSVYWYQQSLDQGLQFLIQYYNGEERAKGNILERFSAQQFPDLHSELNLSSLELGDSALYFCASSVEAGFGYTFGSGTRLTVV.